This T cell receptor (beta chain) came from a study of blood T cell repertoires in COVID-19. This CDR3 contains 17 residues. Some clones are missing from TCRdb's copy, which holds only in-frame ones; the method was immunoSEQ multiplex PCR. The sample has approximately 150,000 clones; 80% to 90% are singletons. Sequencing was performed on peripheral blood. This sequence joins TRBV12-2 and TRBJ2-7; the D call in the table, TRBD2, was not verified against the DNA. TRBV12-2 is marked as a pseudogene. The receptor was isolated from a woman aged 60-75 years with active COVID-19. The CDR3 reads CASRGTSGKVPPYEQYF. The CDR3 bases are TGTGCAAGTCGCGGGACTAGCGGGAAGGTCCCCCCCTACGAGCAGTACTTC.